The 10 T cell receptor beta chains listed next were all sequenced from one sample in a study of prognosis after radiotherapy for stage I lung cancer. CDR3 of TCR beta was amplified from genomic DNA via a two-round multiplex PCR. The first PCR round targeted every TRBV and TRBJ gene with specific primers. TCRdb recomputed calls from the multiplex PCR reads with MiXCR, one row per CDR3 protein. The sample holds 30,000 or so distinct CDR3 sequences, about 30% seen once. The starting material was PBMCs, obtained before or after stereotactic body radiation therapy (not recorded which). The receptor set was obtained from a donor aged 50 or older with non-small cell lung cancer.

A note on this clonotype: A far bigger clonotype differs at one base, so this is likely a read error. The V gene is TRBV5-1, the J gene TRBJ2-5; possible D gene TRBD2, 5 bases. This CDR3 has 16 amino acids. Germline-derived CDR1 and CDR2 are SGHRS and YFSETQ. CDR3 residues: CASSNYGTQLYNERFF. The CDR3 DNA sequence: TGCGCCAGCAGCAATTACGGTACACAACTCTACAATGAGCGGTTCTTC. Full variable domain (outside the CDR3, taken from reference TRBV5-1 and TRBJ2-5): KAGVTQTPRYLIKTRGQQVTLSCSPISGHRSVSWYQQTPGQGLQFLFEYFSETQRNKGNFPGRFSGRQFSNSRSEMNVSTLELGDSALYLCASSNYGTQLYNERFFGPGTRLLVL.

The chain couples TRBV6-1 to TRBJ2-3, with D hard to call. CDR3 length: 16 amino acids. Germline-derived CDR1 and CDR2 are MNHNS and SASEGT. Between the trimmed V and J ends, which lost 6 bases and 2 bases, there was a span of 18 bases. The CDR3 is CASSSSMLGSTDTQYF. In DNA, the CDR3 is TGTGCCAGCAGCTCGAGTATGCTGGGCTCCACAGATACGCAGTATTTT.

This clonotype was counted a few times. This chain connects TRBV6-7 to TRBJ2-7; TRBD2 might be the D (6 bases). TRBV6-7 is an open reading frame, and its role is uncertain. This CDR3 spans 10 amino acids. For the CDR3, the DNA is TGTGCTAGCGGCTCCTACGAGCAGTACTTC. Protein: CASGSYEQYF.

With regard to this clonotype: A clone one base away is much larger, so this may be a read error. The CDR3 nucleotides are TGTACCAGCTCACCCGACGTCAATCAGCCCCAGCATTTT. Translation gives CTSSPDVNQPQHF. V usage is TRBV18 and J usage is TRBJ1-5; D is undetermined. The CDR3 runs 13 residues. The germline V gene encodes CDR1 KGHSH and CDR2 LQKENI.

A note on this clonotype: A much larger clone lies one base from this, so it may be a read error. V is TRBV7-9 and J is TRBJ1-1, with D possibly being TRBD1 (6 bases). Germline V gene sequence: CDR1 SEHNR, CDR2 FQNEAQ (reference sequence). CDR3 length equals 15 residues. Written as DNA, the CDR3 is TGTGCCAGCAGCTTAGCTACAGGGTTCGGTACTGAAGCTTTATTT. Residues: CASSLATGFGTEALF.

Worth noting for this clonotype: It is unclear where the CDR3 begins or ends on the DNA, so no DNA is shown, and the CDR3 is as TCRdb lists it. The chain recombines TRBV9 with TRBJ2-7; TRBD2 was called by the table and not checked on the DNA. Per the germline V gene, CDR1 is SGDLS and CDR2 is YYNGEE. Both ends counted, the CDR3 spans 14 residues. The CDR3 loop is CASSVGGGTFDQHF.

Many counts were recorded for this clonotype. The chain links TRBV6-5 to TRBJ1-2; 7 nucleotides match TRBD1. Germline values: CDR1 MNHEY, CDR2 SVGAGI. The trim removed 4 bases at V and 8 bases at J, leaving 4 bases unmatched. The CDR3 has 12 residues. The CDR3 spells CASSSGQVGYTF. The CDR3 DNA follows: TGTGCCAGCAGTTCCGGACAGGTGGGCTACACCTTC.

Comments on this clonotype: This may arise from a read error, as a much more abundant clone is one base away. The chain recombines TRBV10-3 with TRBJ2-3, with D tentatively TRBD1 (7 bases). Trimming pared 7 bases from V and 0 bases from J, leaving 20 bases between. Germline CDR1 and CDR2: ENHRY and SYGVKD. The CDR3 is 17 residues long. DNA for the CDR3: TGTGCCATCAATAACACTGCGGGACAGACTAGCACAGATACGCAGTATTTT. Its protein product is CAINNTAGQTSTDTQYF.

As concerns this clonotype: One end of the junction varies from germline; a read error may be responsible. The rearrangement joins TRBV20-1 to TRBJ2-5; 10 positions match TRBD1. Per germline, CDR1 DFQATT and CDR2 SNEGSKA (reference sequence). The CDR3 is 15 residues long. The CDR3, as DNA: TGCAGTGGACAAAACCGGGACAGGGGACAAGAGATCCAGTACTTC. It encodes CSGQNRDRGQEIQYF.

There are many counts of this clonotype. The chain couples TRBV5-1 to TRBJ1-4; possible D gene TRBD1, 6 bases. V lost 4 bases to trimming and J lost 6 bases, with 16 bases between them. CDR1 is SGHRS, CDR2 YFSETQ, per germline. The CDR3 is made up of 15 amino acids. The CDR3 DNA reads as TGCGCCAGCAGCCGGGAACCAGGGGTTGATGAAAAACTGTTTTTT. Translated: CASSREPGVDEKLFF.